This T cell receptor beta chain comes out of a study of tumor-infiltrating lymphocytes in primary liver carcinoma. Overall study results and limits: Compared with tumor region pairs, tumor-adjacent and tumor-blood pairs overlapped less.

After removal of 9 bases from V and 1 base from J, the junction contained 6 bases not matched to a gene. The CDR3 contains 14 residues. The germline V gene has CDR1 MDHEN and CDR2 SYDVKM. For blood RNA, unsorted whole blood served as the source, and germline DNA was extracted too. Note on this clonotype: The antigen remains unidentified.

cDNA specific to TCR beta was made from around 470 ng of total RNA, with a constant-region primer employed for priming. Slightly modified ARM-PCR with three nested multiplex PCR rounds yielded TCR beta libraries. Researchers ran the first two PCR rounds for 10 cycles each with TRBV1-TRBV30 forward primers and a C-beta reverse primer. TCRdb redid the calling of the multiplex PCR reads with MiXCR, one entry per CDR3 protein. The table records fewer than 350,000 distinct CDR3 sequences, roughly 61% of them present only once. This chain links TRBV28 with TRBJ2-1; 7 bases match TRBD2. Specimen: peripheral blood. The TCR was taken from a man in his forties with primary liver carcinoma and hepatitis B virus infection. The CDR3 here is CARISSGSYNEQFF. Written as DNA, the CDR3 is TGTGCCAGAATCAGTAGCGGGTCCTACAATGAGCAGTTCTTC.